These 27 T cell receptor beta chains were sequenced from one sample in a study of cytomegalovirus exposure and HLA in healthy donors. A multiplex PCR was run with 60 Vbeta primers and 13 Jbeta primers. The table came from immunoSEQ multiplex PCR; TCRdb's copy has only in-frame clones and leaves some out. The profile covers about 190,000 clones, with 70% to 80% appearing a single time and over 2% taken by the ten largest. The specimen sequenced was PBMCs. These receptors were collected from a young woman in good health and CMV-seropositive.

This clone has just a few counts. The chain recombines TRBV19 with TRBJ1-6; 8 bases are a match to TRBD1. Germline assignment: CDR1 LNHDA and CDR2 SQIVND (reference sequence). The J segment lost 10 bases and the V segment lost 7 bases, leaving 6 bases of the junction unmatched. The CDR3 loop spans 13 amino acids. CDR3 sequence: CASTETGVSPLHF. The CDR3, as DNA: TGTGCCAGTACTGAGACAGGGGTATCACCCCTCCACTTT.

This chain links TRBV7-9 with TRBJ2-7, with 8 positions matching TRBD2. With V trimmed by 3 bases and J by 0 bases, 7 bases remained unmatched. In germline, CDR1 is SEHNR, CDR2 FQNEAQ (reference sequence). The CDR3 is 16 amino acids. CDR3 DNA: TGTGCCAGCAGCTTCCTGCGGGGGGAGAGCTCCTACGAGCAGTACTTC. Protein product: CASSFLRGESSYEQYF.

V usage is TRBV9 and J usage is TRBJ2-1; TRBD1 is a possible D gene (5 bases). The CDR3 spans 16 residues. V lost 3 bases to trimming and J lost 2 bases, with 15 bases between them. The germline V gene encodes CDR1 SGDLS and CDR2 YYNGEE. The CDR3 reads CASSGSRVWPYNEQFF. Here the CDR3 DNA reads TGTGCCAGCAGCGGTTCCAGGGTATGGCCCTACAATGAGCAGTTCTTC.

This clone was seen more than once but under ten times. The V gene is TRBV7-9, the J gene TRBJ2-1; D might be TRBD2 (6 bases). CDR1 is SEHNR and CDR2 is FQNEAQ in the germline V gene (reference sequence). V dropped 5 bases and J dropped 0 bases, with 14 bases sitting between them. The length of the CDR3 is 16 residues. This CDR3 is CASSRWDSSSYNEQFF. CDR3 nucleotides: TGTGCCAGCAGCCGTTGGGACTCGAGCTCCTACAATGAGCAGTTCTTC.

The V call is TRBV28, the J call TRBJ2-5; maybe TRBD2 (6 bases). Per germline, CDR1 MDHEN and CDR2 SYDVKM. The V end was cut by 3 bases, the J end by 3 bases, with 11 bases between. The CDR3 runs 14 residues. CDR3 protein: CASSFLGGKETQYF. The DNA for the CDR3 is TGTGCCAGCAGTTTCCTCGGGGGAAAAGAGACCCAGTACTTC.

V usage is TRBV4-3 and J usage is TRBJ1-2, with D perhaps matching TRBD1 (5 bases). The germline V gene encodes CDR1 LGHNA and CDR2 YSLEER. Trimming removed 1 base at V and 2 bases at J, with 8 bases between. The CDR3 loop spans 14 amino acids. CDR3 in amino acids: CASSQVQANYGYTF. The CDR3 coding sequence is TGCGCCAGCAGCCAAGTACAGGCAAACTATGGCTACACCTTC.

V usage is TRBV5-1 and J usage is TRBJ1-2; 7 bases match TRBD1. V lost 4 bases and J lost 4; bases outside the gene matches: 22. In germline, CDR1 is SGHRS, CDR2 YFSETQ. The CDR3 length is 19 residues. CDR3 sequence: CASSLSSLITGDLSYGYTF. The CDR3 bases are TGCGCCAGCAGCCTAAGTTCCCTGATTACAGGGGATCTGTCCTATGGCTACACCTTC.

V and J are TRBV9 and TRBJ2-1; 7 bases are shared with TRBD2. The V gene's germline CDR1 is SGDLS and CDR2 YYNGEE. Trimming at V came to 1 base and at J to 4 bases, leaving 5 bases not matched to a gene. CDR3 length equals 15 residues. Here the CDR3 DNA reads TGTGCCAGCAGCGTACTCAGCGGGGCATACAATGAGCAGTTCTTC. As protein: CASSVLSGAYNEQFF. Full variable domain (missing parts from reference TRBV9 and TRBJ2-1): DSGVTQTPKHLITATGQRVTLRCSPRSGDLSVYWYQQSLDQGLQFLIQYYNGEERAKGNILERFSAQQFPDLHSELNLSSLELGDSALYFCASSVLSGAYNEQFFGPGTRLTVL.

The V call is TRBV4-1, the J call TRBJ2-7; TRBD1 might be the D (7 bases). The V end lost 1 base, the J end lost 2 bases, and 15 bases lay between the germline ends. Germline V CDR1 and CDR2: MGHRA, YSYEKL. The CDR3 has 16 residues. In DNA form, the CDR3 reads TGCGCCAGCAGCCAAGTAGGAGGGGGCGCAACCTACGAGCAGTACTTC. Residues: CASSQVGGGATYEQYF.

The rearrangement uses TRBV7-2 and TRBJ1-2; the D is unclear. The CDR3 length is 15 residues. The germline V and J ends were trimmed by 2 bases and 7 bases, with 17 bases remaining between them. Germline loops: CDR1 SGHTA, CDR2 FQGNSA. This CDR3 reads CASSLYEAAVGGYTF. CDR3 DNA: TGTGCCAGCAGCTTATACGAGGCCGCCGTGGGTGGCTACACCTTC.

The chain uses TRBV7-3 and TRBJ2-1; 8 nucleotides match TRBD2. Trimming at V came to 6 bases and at J to 4 bases, leaving 5 bases not matched to a gene. CDR3 size: 14 residues. The germline CDR1 and CDR2 sequences are SGHTA and FQGTGA. The chain's CDR3 is CASSPSGLYNEQFF. Written as DNA, the CDR3 is TGTGCCAGCAGTCCTAGCGGGTTATACAATGAGCAGTTCTTC. Using reference TRBV7-3 and TRBJ2-1 for the parts outside the CDR3, the full variable domain is GAGVSQTPSNKVTEKGKYVELRCDPISGHTALYWYRQSLGQGPEFLIYFQGTGAADDSGLPNDRFFAVRPEGSVSTLKIQRTERGDSAVYLCASSPSGLYNEQFFGPGTRLTVL.

This chain links TRBV28 with TRBJ1-2; 7 bases line up with TRBD1. Germline lookup yields CDR1 MDHEN and CDR2 SYDVKM. There are 12 residues in the CDR3. Germline trimming cut 8 bases from V and 6 bases from J; bases unmatched to any gene: 6. The DNA of the CDR3 is TGTGCCAGCCTTGGACAGGCGCATGGCTACACCTTC. It encodes CASLGQAHGYTF.

The V gene is TRBV2, the J gene TRBJ1-5; 8 nucleotides line up with TRBD1. This CDR3 is built from 15 residues. Germline V gene data show CDR1 as SNHLY and CDR2 as FYNNEI. Trimming took 1 base from V and 5 from J; bases not matched to a gene: 4. CDR3 bases: TGTGCCAGCAGTGAAGAGGGACAGGATTATCAGCCCCAGCATTTT. Translating gives CASSEEGQDYQPQHF.

The chain links TRBV29-1 to TRBJ1-1; D gene unclear. The germline CDR1 and CDR2 sequences are SQVTM and ANQGSEA. CDR3 size: 13 residues. V dropped 3 bases and J dropped 4 bases, with 12 bases sitting between them. The CDR3 reads CSVDHTRGTEAFF. The CDR3 DNA reads as TGCAGCGTTGACCACACCCGCGGCACTGAAGCTTTCTTT.

The V gene is TRBV7-8, the J gene TRBJ2-5; 10 nucleotides line up with TRBD2. CDR3 length: 15 residues. CDR1 SGHVS and CDR2 FQNEAQ come from the germline V gene. V shed 4 bases and J 5 bases; nucleotides not matched to a gene: 7. The CDR3 spells CASSSSGRAAETQYF. CDR3 nucleotides: TGTGCCAGCAGCTCCAGCGGGAGGGCCGCGGAGACCCAGTACTTC.

The V and J genes are TRBV5-1 and TRBJ1-2, with D possibly TRBD1 on 6 matching bases. The CDR3 totals 16 residues. Germline V gene lookup returns CDR1 SGHRS and CDR2 YFSETQ. Trimming left V 4 bases short and J 0 bases short, with 16 bases between. This chain's CDR3 is CASSPHRATTNYGYTF. CDR3 nucleotides: TGCGCCAGCAGCCCCCACAGGGCCACTACTAACTATGGCTACACCTTC.

This clone has only a few counts. The V gene is TRBV4-2, the J gene TRBJ2-3; 10 bases fit TRBD1. The CDR3 loop spans 16 amino acids. Trimming removed 2 bases from V and 5 bases from J; junction bases left unmatched: 7. Germline CDR1 is LGHNA and CDR2 is YNFKEQ. CDR3 bases: TGTGCCAGCAGCCAATTGGGGACAGGGGATCAAGATACGCAGTATTTT. Amino acid sequence: CASSQLGTGDQDTQYF.

The CDR3 region is CASRTGDGSNQPQHF. The CDR3 DNA sequence: TGTGCCAGCAGGACAGGGGACGGGAGCAATCAGCCCCAGCATTTT. This chain uses TRBV2 with TRBJ1-5; 8 bases align to TRBD1. V was pared by 6 bases and J by 1 base, with 5 bases of the junction left unmatched. Germline V CDR1 and CDR2: SNHLY, FYNNEI. This CDR3 contains 15 residues. The complete variable domain, with remaining parts taken from reference TRBV2 and TRBJ1-5, reads EPEVTQTPSHQVTQMGQEVILRCVPISNHLYFYWYRQILGQKVEFLVSFYNNEISEKSEIFDDQFSVERPDGSNFTLKIRSTKLEDSAMYFCASRTGDGSNQPQHFGDGTRLSIL.

V is TRBV6-4 and J is TRBJ1-5, with a tentative D call TRBD1 (5 bases). The CDR3 has 15 amino acids. V was pared by 2 bases and J by 3 bases, with 11 bases between. Germline V gene data show CDR1 as MRHNA and CDR2 as SNTAGT. The CDR3 nucleotides are TGTGCCAGCAGTGACGGGGGAGGGGACAATCAGCCCCAGCATTTT. Amino acids: CASSDGGGDNQPQHF.

The V call is TRBV7-6, the J call TRBJ1-1; D is unclear. Looked up from germline, CDR1 is SGHVS and CDR2 is FNYEAQ. The CDR3 length is 12 residues. Trimming left V 3 bases short and J 0 bases short, with 2 bases between. CDR3 amino acids: CASSFMNTEAFF. The CDR3 region has the DNA TGTGCCAGCAGCTTTATGAACACTGAAGCTTTCTTT.

The chain couples TRBV15 to TRBJ1-2; weak D call: TRBD1 (6 bases). The CDR3 loop spans 13 amino acids. In germline, CDR1 is LNHNV, CDR2 YYDKDF (reference sequence). V gave up 1 base and J gave up 8 bases, with 11 bases separating them. The chain's CDR3 is CATSRARGFGYTF. In DNA, the CDR3 is TGTGCCACCAGCAGAGCCAGGGGTTTCGGCTACACCTTC.

The chain is built from TRBV28 and TRBJ1-1, with 10 bases lining up with TRBD1. V lost 5 bases, J lost 6 bases, and 9 bases stayed unmatched. This CDR3 spans 15 amino acids. Germline V gene lookup returns CDR1 MDHEN and CDR2 SYDVKM. The CDR3 reads CASSGDTGTGAEAFF. The CDR3 DNA sequence: TGTGCCAGCAGTGGAGACACCGGGACAGGGGCTGAAGCTTTCTTT.

This chain links TRBV5-4 with TRBJ2-1; 11 bases are a match to TRBD1. This CDR3 contains 16 residues. Per the germline V gene, CDR1 is SGHNT and CDR2 is YYREEE (reference sequence). Trimming took 3 bases from V and 2 from J; bases not matched to a gene: 4. CDR3 sequence reads: CASSSRTGGAYNEQFF. For the CDR3, the DNA is TGTGCCAGCAGCTCCCGGACAGGGGGCGCCTACAATGAGCAGTTCTTC.

The rearrangement links TRBV5-1 to TRBJ1-2, with a tentative D call TRBD1 (6 bases). With 0 bases removed from V and 8 bases from J, the gap between germline ends came to 8 bases. Germline values: CDR1 SGHRS, CDR2 YFSETQ. The CDR3 loop spans 12 amino acids. The CDR3 nucleotides read TGCGCCAGCAGCTTGGCACAGGGAGGCTACACCTTC. This encodes CASSLAQGGYTF.

The chain has TRBV5-1 and TRBJ1-6; D uncertain. Trimming took off 0 bases at V and 6 bases at J, with 7 bases between the two ends. In germline, CDR1 is SGHRS, CDR2 YFSETQ. This CDR3 comprises 14 residues. CDR3: CASSLGGTNSPLHF. The DNA of the CDR3 is TGCGCCAGCAGCTTGGGAGGTACTAATTCACCCCTCCACTTT.

The rearrangement uses TRBV29-1 and TRBJ2-7; D is uncertain. The CDR3 sequence is 11 residues long. Germline V lookup: CDR1 SQVTM, CDR2 ANQGSEA. V was pared by 7 bases and J by 9 bases, with 16 bases between. The CDR3: CSASDPPGQYF. CDR3 nucleotide sequence: TGCAGCGCCTCAGACCCCCCGGGGCAGTACTTC.

The chain uses TRBV11-2 and TRBJ1-6; D is uncertain. CDR1 SGHAT and CDR2 FQNNGV come from the germline V gene. The CDR3 is 15 amino acids. V was pared by 1 base and J by 0 bases, with 4 bases between. The CDR3 DNA is TGTGCCAGCAGCTTAGTCGGCTCCTATAATTCACCCCTCCACTTT. This gives the protein CASSLVGSYNSPLHF.